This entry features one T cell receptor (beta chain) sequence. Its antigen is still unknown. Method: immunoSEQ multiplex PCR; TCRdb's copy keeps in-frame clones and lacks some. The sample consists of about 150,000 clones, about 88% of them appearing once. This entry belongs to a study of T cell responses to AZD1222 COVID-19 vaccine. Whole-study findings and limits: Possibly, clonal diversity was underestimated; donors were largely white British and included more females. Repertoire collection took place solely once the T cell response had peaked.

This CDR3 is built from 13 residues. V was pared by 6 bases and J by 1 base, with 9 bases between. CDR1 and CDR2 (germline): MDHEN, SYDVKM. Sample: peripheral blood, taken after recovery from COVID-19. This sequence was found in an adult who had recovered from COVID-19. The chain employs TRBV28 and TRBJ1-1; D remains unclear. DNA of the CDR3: TGTGCCAGCAGCCAATACAAGAACACTGAAGCTTTCTTT. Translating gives CASSQYKNTEAFF.